This T cell receptor beta chain was observed in a study of CD8 T cells in Susac syndrome. The study used healthy donors as controls matched for age and sex. The RNA, roughly 0.5 to 1 ug, was put through reverse transcription using random hexamers. MiXCR, run by TCRdb on the immunoSEQ multiplex PCR reads, gives a single entry per CDR3 protein. The repertoire consists of more than 75,000 distinct CDR3 sequences, with 85% to 95% occurring once and the leading ten covering over 0.25%. This CDR3 is built from 17 residues. The junction had 13 bases not matched to a gene; V was cut back by 3 bases and J by 7 bases. Germline V gives CDR1 LGHNA, CDR2 YNFKEQ.

The genes are TRBV4-2 and TRBJ2-2; 8 bases are shared with TRBD1. Sequencing input: CD8+ T cells from PBMCs. The clonotype comes from a human donor in good health. The CDR3 DNA follows: TGTGCCAGCAGCCAGGACAGGGTATCGGGGCATGACGGGGAGCTGTTTTTT. Translated: CASSQDRVSGHDGELFF.